What follows is one T cell receptor (beta chain) and its context. Antigen specificity is unknown. The V end lost 6 bases, the J end lost 3 bases, and 29 bases lay between the germline ends. This CDR3 is 19 amino acids long. Germline loops: CDR1 MNHEY, CDR2 SVGEGT. The data belong to a study of T-cell memory formation after mild COVID-19. Study context: The two donors had largely donor-specific TCR clusters. Overall study results and limits: Clones contracting over day 15 to 85 were CD4/CD8 balanced, with later expanders leaning CD4+.

TCRdb processed the 5' RACE reads anew with MiXCR; each CDR3 protein has one entry. The table lists around 510,000 distinct CDR3 sequences, 20% to 25% of them singletons, with approximately 8.4% in the top ten. The sequence was collected from an adult woman who had mild COVID-19 (a few samples of this study predate the infection). Cell type and time point are not known. This rearrangement joins TRBV6-2 or TRBV6-3 to TRBJ1-1, with D tentatively TRBD1 (6 bases). The sample comprised PBMCs or a T cell subset sorted from them (not recorded which). DNA of the CDR3: TGTGCCAGCAGCCCGTGGTTCGGAACGCAGGGGTATCGGGACACTGAAGCTTTCTTT. Protein: CASSPWFGTQGYRDTEAFF.